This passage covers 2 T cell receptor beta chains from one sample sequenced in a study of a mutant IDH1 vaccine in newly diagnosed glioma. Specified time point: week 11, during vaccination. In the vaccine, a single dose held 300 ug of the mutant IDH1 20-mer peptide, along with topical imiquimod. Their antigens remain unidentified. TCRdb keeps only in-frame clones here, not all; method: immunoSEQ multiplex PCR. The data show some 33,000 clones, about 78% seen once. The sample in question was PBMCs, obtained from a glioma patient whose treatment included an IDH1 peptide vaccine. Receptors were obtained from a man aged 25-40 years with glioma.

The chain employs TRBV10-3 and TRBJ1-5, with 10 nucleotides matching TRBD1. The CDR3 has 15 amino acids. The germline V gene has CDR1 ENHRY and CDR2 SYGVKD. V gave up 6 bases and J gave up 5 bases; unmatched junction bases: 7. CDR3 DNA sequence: TGTGCCATCAGCCTTGGACAGGGGGTTTATCAGCCCCAGCATTTT. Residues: CAISLGQGVYQPQHF.

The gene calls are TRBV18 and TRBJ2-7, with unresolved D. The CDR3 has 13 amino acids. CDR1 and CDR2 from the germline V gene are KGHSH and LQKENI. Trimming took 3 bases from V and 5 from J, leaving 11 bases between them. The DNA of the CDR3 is TGTGCCAGCTCACCCCCTAATGTCGACGAGCAGTACTTC. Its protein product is CASSPPNVDEQYF.